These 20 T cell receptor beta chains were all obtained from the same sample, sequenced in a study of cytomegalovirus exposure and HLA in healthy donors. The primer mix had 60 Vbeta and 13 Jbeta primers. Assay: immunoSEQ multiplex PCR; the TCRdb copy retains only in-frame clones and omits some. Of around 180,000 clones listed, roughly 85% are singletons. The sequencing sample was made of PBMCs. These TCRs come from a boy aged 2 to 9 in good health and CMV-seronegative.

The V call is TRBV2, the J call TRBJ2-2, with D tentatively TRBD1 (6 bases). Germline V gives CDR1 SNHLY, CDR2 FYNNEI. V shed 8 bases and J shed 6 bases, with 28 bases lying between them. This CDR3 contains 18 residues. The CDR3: CASRPLAGVSNAAGELFF. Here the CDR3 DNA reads TGTGCCAGCCGTCCTTTGGCAGGGGTATCAAATGCAGCCGGGGAGCTGTTTTTT.

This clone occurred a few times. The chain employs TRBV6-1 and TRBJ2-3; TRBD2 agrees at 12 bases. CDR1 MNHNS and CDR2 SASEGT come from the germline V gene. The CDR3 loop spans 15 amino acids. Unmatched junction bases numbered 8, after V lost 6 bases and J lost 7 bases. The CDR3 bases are TGTGCCAGCAGGACTAGCGGGGGAGACTTACATACGCAGTATTTT. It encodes CASRTSGGDLHTQYF.

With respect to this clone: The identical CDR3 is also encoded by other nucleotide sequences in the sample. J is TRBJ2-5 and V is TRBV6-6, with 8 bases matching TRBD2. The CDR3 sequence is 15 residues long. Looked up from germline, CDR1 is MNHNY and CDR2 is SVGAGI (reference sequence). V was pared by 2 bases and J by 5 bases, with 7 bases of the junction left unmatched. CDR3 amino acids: CASSYGGGPLETQYF. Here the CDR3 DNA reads TGTGCCAGCAGTTACGGCGGGGGGCCCCTCGAGACCCAGTACTTC.

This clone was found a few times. DNA for the CDR3: TGTGCCAGCAGTGAAGCGCCTAGGGACACCGATGGCTACACCTTC. Its protein is CASSEAPRDTDGYTF. The chain has TRBV6-1 and TRBJ1-2, with TRBD1 as a possible D gene (6 bases). Germline CDR1 reads MNHNS; CDR2 reads SASEGT. With 0 bases removed from V and 6 bases from J, the gap between germline ends came to 14 bases. The CDR3 totals 15 residues.

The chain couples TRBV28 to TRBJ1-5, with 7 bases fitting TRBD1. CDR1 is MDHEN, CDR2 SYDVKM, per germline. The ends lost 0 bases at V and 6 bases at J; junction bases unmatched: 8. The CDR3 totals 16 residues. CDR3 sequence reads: CASSLWNRGEVQPQHF. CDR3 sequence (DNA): TGTGCCAGCAGTTTATGGAACAGGGGAGAGGTTCAGCCCCAGCATTTT.

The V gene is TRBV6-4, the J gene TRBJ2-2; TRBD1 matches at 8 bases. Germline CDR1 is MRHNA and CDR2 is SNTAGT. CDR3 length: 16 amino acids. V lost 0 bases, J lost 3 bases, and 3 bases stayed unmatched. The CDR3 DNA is TGTGCCAGCAGTGACTCGACCAGGGGGCACACCGGGGAGCTGTTTTTT. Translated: CASSDSTRGHTGELFF.

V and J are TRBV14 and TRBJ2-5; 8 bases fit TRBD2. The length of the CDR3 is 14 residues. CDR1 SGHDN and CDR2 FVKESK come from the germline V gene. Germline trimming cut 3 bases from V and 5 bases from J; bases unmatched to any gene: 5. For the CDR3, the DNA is TGTGCCAGCAGCCAGCGGGGGGATATGGAGACCCAGTACTTC. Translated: CASSQRGDMETQYF.

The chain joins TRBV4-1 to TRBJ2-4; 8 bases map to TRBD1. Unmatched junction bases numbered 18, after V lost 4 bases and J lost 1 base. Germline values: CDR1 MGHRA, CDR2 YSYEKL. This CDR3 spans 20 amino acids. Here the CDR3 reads CASSLGDRGVLPWAKNIQYF. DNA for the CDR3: TGCGCCAGCAGCCTCGGTGACAGGGGAGTCCTCCCGTGGGCCAAAAACATTCAGTACTTC.

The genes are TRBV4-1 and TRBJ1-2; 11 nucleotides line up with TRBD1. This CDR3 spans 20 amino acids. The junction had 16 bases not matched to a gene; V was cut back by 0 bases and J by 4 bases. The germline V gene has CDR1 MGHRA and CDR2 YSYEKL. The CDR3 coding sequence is TGCGCCAGCAGCCAAGAAGAGGGGACAGGGGGTTTTGGAGCCCTCTATGGCTACACCTTC. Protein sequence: CASSQEEGTGGFGALYGYTF.

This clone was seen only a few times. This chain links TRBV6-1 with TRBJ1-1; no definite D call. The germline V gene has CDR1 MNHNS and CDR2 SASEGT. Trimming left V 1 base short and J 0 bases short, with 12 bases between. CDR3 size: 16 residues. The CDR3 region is CASSEGVRQMNTEAFF. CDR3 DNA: TGTGCCAGCAGTGAAGGGGTCAGGCAGATGAACACTGAAGCTTTCTTT.

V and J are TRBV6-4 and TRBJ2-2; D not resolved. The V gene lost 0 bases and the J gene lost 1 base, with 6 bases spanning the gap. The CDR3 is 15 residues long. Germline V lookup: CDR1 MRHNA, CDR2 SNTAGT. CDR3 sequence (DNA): TGTGCCAGCAGTGACTCTAACAGGAACACCGGGGAGCTGTTTTTT. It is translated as CASSDSNRNTGELFF.

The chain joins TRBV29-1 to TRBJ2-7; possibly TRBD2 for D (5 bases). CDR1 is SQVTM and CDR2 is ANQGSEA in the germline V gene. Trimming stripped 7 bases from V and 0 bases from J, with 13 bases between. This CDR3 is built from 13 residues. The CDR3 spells CSARRGSSYEQYF. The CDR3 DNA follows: TGCAGCGCCCGCCGGGGAAGCTCCTACGAGCAGTACTTC.

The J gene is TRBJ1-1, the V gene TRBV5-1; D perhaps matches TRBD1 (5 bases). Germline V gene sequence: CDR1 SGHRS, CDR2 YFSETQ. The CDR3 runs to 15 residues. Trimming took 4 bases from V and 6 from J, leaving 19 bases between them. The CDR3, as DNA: TGCGCCAGCAGCGCGATATGGGGGGTGGTCGCTGAAGCTTTCTTT. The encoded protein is CASSAIWGVVAEAFF. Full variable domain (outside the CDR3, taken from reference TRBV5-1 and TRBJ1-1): KAGVTQTPRYLIKTRGQQVTLSCSPISGHRSVSWYQQTPGQGLQFLFEYFSETQRNKGNFPGRFSGRQFSNSRSEMNVSTLELGDSALYLCASSAIWGVVAEAFFGQGTRLTVV.

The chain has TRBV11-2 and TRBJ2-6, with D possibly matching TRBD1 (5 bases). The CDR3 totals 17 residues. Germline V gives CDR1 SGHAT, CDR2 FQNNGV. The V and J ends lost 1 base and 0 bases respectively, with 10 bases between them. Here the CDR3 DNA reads TGTGCCAGCAGCTTAGCCACAGGCCGCTCTGGGGCCAACGTCCTGACTTTC. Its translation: CASSLATGRSGANVLTF. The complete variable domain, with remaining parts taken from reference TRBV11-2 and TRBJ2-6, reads EAGVAQSPRYKIIEKRQSVAFWCNPISGHATLYWYQQILGQGPKLLIQFQNNGVVDDSQLPKDRFSAERLKGVDSTLKIQPAKLEDSAVYLCASSLATGRSGANVLTFGAGSRLTVL.

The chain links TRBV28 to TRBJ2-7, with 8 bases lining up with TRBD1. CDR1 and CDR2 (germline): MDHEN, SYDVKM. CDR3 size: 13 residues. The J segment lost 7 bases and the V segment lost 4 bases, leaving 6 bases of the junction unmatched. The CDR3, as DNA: TGTGCCAGCAGTTCCGGGACAGGAAGGGAGCAGTACGTC. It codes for CASSSGTGREQYV.

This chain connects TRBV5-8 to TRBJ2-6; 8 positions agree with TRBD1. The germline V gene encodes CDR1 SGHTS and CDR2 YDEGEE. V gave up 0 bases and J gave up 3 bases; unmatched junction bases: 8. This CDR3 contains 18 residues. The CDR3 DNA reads TGTGCCAGCAGCTTGGAGGCAGGGGGCTTAGGTGGGGCCAACGTCCTGACTTTC. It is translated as CASSLEAGGLGGANVLTF.

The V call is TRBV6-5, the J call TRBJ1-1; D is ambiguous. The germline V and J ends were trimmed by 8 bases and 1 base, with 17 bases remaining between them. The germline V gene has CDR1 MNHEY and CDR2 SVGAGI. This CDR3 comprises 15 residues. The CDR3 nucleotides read TGTGCCAGCTCCCTTCGTCATAGAGGGAACACTGAAGCTTTCTTT. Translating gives CASSLRHRGNTEAFF.

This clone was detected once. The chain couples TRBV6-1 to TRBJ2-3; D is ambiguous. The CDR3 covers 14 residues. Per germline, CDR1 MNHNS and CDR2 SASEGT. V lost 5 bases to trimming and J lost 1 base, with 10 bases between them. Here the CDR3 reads CASSQSAGTDTQYF. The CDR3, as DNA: TGTGCCAGCAGTCAGTCTGCGGGCACAGATACGCAGTATTTT.

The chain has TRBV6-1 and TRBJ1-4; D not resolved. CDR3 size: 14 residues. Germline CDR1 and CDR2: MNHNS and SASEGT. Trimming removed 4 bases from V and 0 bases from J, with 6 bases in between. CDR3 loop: CASSAAATNEKLFF. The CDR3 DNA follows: TGTGCCAGCAGTGCGGCGGCAACTAATGAAAAACTGTTTTTT.

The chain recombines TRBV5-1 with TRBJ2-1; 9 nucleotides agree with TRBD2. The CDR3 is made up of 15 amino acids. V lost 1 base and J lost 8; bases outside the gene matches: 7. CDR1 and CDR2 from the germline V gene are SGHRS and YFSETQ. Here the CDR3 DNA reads TGCGCCAGCAGCTTGCGGGTTAGCGGGAGTGATGAGCAGTTCTTC. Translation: CASSLRVSGSDEQFF.